This is a list of T cell receptor beta chains from one sample in a study of response to subunit inactivated influenza vaccine. TCRdb re-called the RT-PCR reads with MiXCR, one entry per CDR3 protein. The repertoire has about 800,000 distinct CDR3 sequences, less than 25% of them found once; the top ten carry roughly 10%. This specimen consisted of PBMCs from blood, obtained approximately 5 days after vaccination. The receptor set was obtained from a man aged 50 or older who received an inactivated influenza vaccine. Each CDR3 is given with its conserved first and last residue. Each record gives: clone size, J gene, V gene, D gene, CDR3 protein, CDR3 DNA. A D gene is named only where the DNA matches it firmly. Only some rows state a clone size, as once, few, many or a class for expanded clones.

size: NA; J: TRBJ1-2; V: TRBV5-1; D: NA; CDR3: CASSQDWNYGYTF; DNA: TGCGCCAGCAGCCAGGACTGGAACTATGGCTACACCTTC
size: few; J: TRBJ2-5; V: TRBV20-1; D: TRBD2; CDR3: CSARAGTREGTQYF; DNA: TGCAGTGCTAGAGCAGGGACTAGAGAAGGGACCCAGTACTTC
size: NA; J: TRBJ2-5; V: TRBV15; D: TRBD2; CDR3: CATSTLAGGRQETQYF; DNA: TGTGCCACCAGCACCCTAGCGGGAGGGCGACAAGAGACCCAGTACTTC
size: few; J: TRBJ2-1; V: TRBV5-1; D: NA; CDR3: CASRGGQVYNEQFF; DNA: TGCGCCAGCAGGGGGGGGCAGGTTTACAATGAGCAGTTCTTC
size: few; J: TRBJ2-7; V: TRBV6-2/TRBV6-3; D: NA; CDR3: CASTPSQPNSYEQYF; DNA: TGTGCCAGCACCCCCTCGCAGCCTAACTCCTACGAGCAGTACTTC
size: few; J: TRBJ2-3; V: TRBV6-5; D: TRBD2; CDR3: CASSYERGDTDTQYF; DNA: TGTGCCAGCAGTTACGAGCGGGGGGACACAGATACGCAGTATTTT
size: NA; J: TRBJ2-1; V: TRBV24-1; D: NA; CDR3: CATSRTGYNEQFF; DNA: TGTGCCACCTCGCGGACGGGCTACAATGAGCAGTTCTTC
size: few; J: TRBJ2-5; V: TRBV12-5; D: NA; CDR3: CAQGRLGEQETQYF; DNA: TGTGCGCAGGGAAGGCTGGGGGAGCAAGAGACCCAGTACTTC
size: once; J: TRBJ1-3; V: TRBV29-1; D: NA; CDR3: CSVDVGNTIYF; DNA: TGCAGCGTTGACGTAGGAAACACCATATATTTT
size: few; J: TRBJ2-7; V: TRBV20-1; D: NA; CDR3: CSARPARTSYEQYF; DNA: TGCAGTGCTAGACCGGCTCGGACCTCCTACGAGCAGTACTTC
size: NA; J: TRBJ1-1; V: TRBV7-9; D: NA; CDR3: CASSSNRTLNTEAFF; DNA: TGTGCCAGCAGCTCCAACAGGACACTGAACACTGAAGCTTTCTTT
size: many; J: TRBJ2-3; V: TRBV12-3/TRBV12-4; D: NA; CDR3: CASSRDSTDTQYF; DNA: TGTGCCAGCAGTCGGGACAGCACAGATACGCAGTATTTT
size: NA; J: TRBJ2-1; V: TRBV7-3; D: NA; CDR3: CASSLNPWGSPYNEQFF; DNA: TGTGCCAGCAGCTTAAATCCGTGGGGCAGCCCCTACAATGAGCAGTTCTTC
size: few; J: TRBJ1-4; V: TRBV20-1; D: NA; CDR3: CSASRPATGEKLFF; DNA: TGCAGTGCTAGTAGACCGGCAACGGGTGAAAAACTGTTTTTT
size: few; J: TRBJ2-5; V: TRBV10-3; D: TRBD1; CDR3: CAISEGTGGMGSVFRQETQYF; DNA: TGTGCCATCAGTGAAGGGACAGGGGGCATGGGAAGTGTGTTCCGACAAGAGACCCAGTACTTC
size: NA; J: TRBJ2-5; V: TRBV7-8; D: TRBD2; CDR3: CASSFPLGLAGVKGETQYF; DNA: TGTGCCAGCAGCTTCCCACTTGGACTAGCGGGAGTTAAGGGAGAGACCCAGTACTTC
size: NA; J: TRBJ2-5; V: TRBV15; D: TRBD1; CDR3: CATSRGNRGAETQYF; DNA: TGTGCCACCAGCAGAGGGAACAGGGGAGCGGAGACCCAGTACTTC
size: few; J: TRBJ2-7; V: TRBV14; D: NA; CDR3: CASSQLGVYEQYF; DNA: TGTGCCAGCAGCCAACTCGGGGTCTACGAGCAGTACTTC
size: few; J: TRBJ2-7; V: TRBV5-6; D: NA; CDR3: CASSLKLTAGPFEEQYF; DNA: TGTGCCAGCAGCTTAAAGCTTACTGCGGGGCCCTTCGAGGAGCAGTACTTC
size: NA; J: TRBJ1-1; V: TRBV20-1; D: TRBD1; CDR3: CSARDFSNIRTGMNTEAFF; DNA: TGCAGTGCTAGAGATTTTTCGAATATTCGGACAGGGATGAACACTGAAGCTTTCTTT
size: few; J: TRBJ2-4; V: TRBV2; D: NA; CDR3: CASSDRGKNIQYF; DNA: TGTGCCAGCAGTGACAGGGGAAAAAACATTCAGTACTTC
size: NA; J: TRBJ2-2; V: TRBV2; D: NA; CDR3: CASRGDHTGELFF; DNA: TGTGCCAGCAGGGGGGATCACACCGGGGAGCTGTTTTTT
size: few; J: TRBJ2-5; V: TRBV12-3/TRBV12-4; D: NA; CDR3: CASRAGLETQYF; DNA: TGTGCCAGCAGGGCTGGTCTGGAGACCCAGTACTTC
size: few; J: TRBJ2-1; V: TRBV20-1; D: TRBD2; CDR3: CSARDTGLALLNEQFF; DNA: TGCAGTGCTAGAGATACGGGACTAGCCCTATTGAATGAGCAGTTCTTC
size: many; J: TRBJ2-2; V: TRBV7-9; D: NA; CDR3: CASDDRNTGELFF; DNA: TGTGCCAGCGATGACAGGAACACCGGGGAGCTGTTTTTT
size: NA; J: TRBJ2-7; V: TRBV21-1; D: NA; CDR3: CASILDNLSSYEQYF; DNA: TGTGCCAGCATCCTGGACAACCTGAGCTCCTACGAGCAGTACTTC
size: NA; J: TRBJ1-1; V: TRBV5-5; D: NA; CDR3: CASSPWRGPGDTEAFF; DNA: TGTGCCAGCAGCCCGTGGCGGGGGCCAGGGGACACTGAAGCTTTCTTT
size: few; J: TRBJ2-7; V: TRBV4-1; D: NA; CDR3: CASSQAWDPYEQYF; DNA: TGCGCCAGCAGCCAAGCGTGGGATCCCTACGAGCAGTACTTC
size: few; J: TRBJ2-2; V: TRBV7-9; D: NA; CDR3: CASSLPLFTGELFF; DNA: TGTGCCAGCAGCTTGCCTCTGTTCACCGGGGAGCTGTTTTTT
size: few; J: TRBJ1-1; V: TRBV29-1; D: NA; CDR3: CSVAGHTNTEAFF; DNA: TGCAGCGTTGCAGGTCACACGAACACTGAAGCTTTCTTT
size: NA; J: TRBJ1-1; V: TRBV7-9; D: NA; CDR3: CASSYTGGNTEAFF; DNA: TGTGCCAGCAGCTATACAGGCGGGAACACTGAAGCTTTCTTT
size: few; J: TRBJ2-7; V: TRBV11-3; D: NA; CDR3: CASSLDPVNEQYF; DNA: TGTGCCAGCAGCTTAGATCCCGTCAACGAGCAGTACTTC
size: few; J: TRBJ2-5; V: TRBV9; D: TRBD2; CDR3: CASSGSGGLQETQYF; DNA: TGTGCCAGCAGCGGTAGCGGGGGACTCCAAGAGACCCAGTACTTC
size: few; J: TRBJ2-7; V: TRBV15; D: NA; CDR3: CATSDGGRYSYEQYF; DNA: TGTGCCACCAGTGACGGGGGACGGTACTCCTACGAGCAGTACTTC
size: NA; J: TRBJ2-7; V: TRBV7-9; D: NA; CDR3: CASTTLNGEQYF; DNA: TGTGCCAGCACCACTTTGAACGGCGAGCAGTACTTC
size: few; J: TRBJ2-3; V: TRBV5-5; D: TRBD2; CDR3: CASSLMASGTDTQYF; DNA: TGTGCCAGCAGCTTGATGGCTAGCGGTACAGATACGCAGTATTTT
size: NA; J: TRBJ2-1; V: TRBV20-1; D: TRBD2; CDR3: CSAITGGAVNEQFF; DNA: TGCAGTGCTATTACGGGGGGGGCTGTCAATGAGCAGTTCTTC
size: NA; J: TRBJ2-2; V: TRBV7-7; D: NA; CDR3: CASSSIQGMGGELFF; DNA: TGTGCCAGCAGCTCCATACAGGGCATGGGCGGGGAGCTGTTTTTT
size: NA; J: TRBJ2-5; V: TRBV9; D: TRBD1; CDR3: CASSVVATGEETQYF; DNA: TGTGCCAGCAGCGTAGTGGCGACAGGGGAAGAGACCCAGTACTTC
size: NA; J: TRBJ2-3; V: TRBV4-2; D: NA; CDR3: CASSQPAGGTGRGTDTQYF; DNA: TGTGCCAGCAGCCAACCGGCGGGGGGGACAGGGAGAGGGACAGATACGCAGTATTTT
size: NA; J: TRBJ2-3; V: TRBV20-1; D: NA; CDR3: CSPDGSTDTQYF; DNA: TGCAGTCCGGACGGGAGCACAGATACGCAGTATTTT